The rows below give T cell receptor beta chains drawn from one sample of a study of cytomegalovirus exposure and HLA in healthy donors. The method was immunoSEQ multiplex PCR; TCRdb's version includes in-frame clones alone and lacks a portion of them. This table has about 190,000 clones, around 90% appearing once. The sequenced sample consisted of PBMCs. The receptors shown here come from a woman between 18 and 29 years old in good health and CMV-seronegative. Both conserved end residues are part of each CDR3. A D gene is named only where the DNA matches it firmly. A row's size may be missing; if present it is once, few, many or a size class.

d_gene	abundance	j_gene	v_gene	CDR3nt	CDR3aa
-	-	TRBJ2-5	TRBV4-1	TGCGCCAGCAGCCAAGTGGTCGGGGGGCGGACAGAGACCCAGTACTTC	CASSQVVGGRTETQYF
-	-	TRBJ2-7	TRBV15	TGTGCCACCAGCAGAGGAGGAGACGAGCAGTACTTC	CATSRGGDEQYF
TRBD1	-	TRBJ1-1	TRBV5-1	TGCGCCAGCAGCCCGACAGGGGTAGACACTGAAGCTTTCTTT	CASSPTGVDTEAFF
TRBD2	-	TRBJ2-2	TRBV4-2	TGTGCCAGCAGCCAAGGCCAGATTTGGACTAGCGGGAGGCCCTACACCGGGGAGCTGTTTTTT	CASSQGQIWTSGRPYTGELFF
TRBD1	-	TRBJ1-5	TRBV28	TGTGCCAGCAGGACACCGGGACAGGGAGCCCAGCCCCAGCATTTT	CASRTPGQGAQPQHF
TRBD1	-	TRBJ2-7	TRBV27	TGTGCCAGCGGTACCGCGGACAGGGTCCCCTACGAGCAGTACTTC	CASGTADRVPYEQYF
TRBD2	-	TRBJ2-5	TRBV5-1	TGCGCCAGCAGCTTGCCCACCGGGCGGGGGGGCCCGGGGGAGACCCAGTACTTC	CASSLPTGRGGPGETQYF
TRBD1	-	TRBJ1-2	TRBV7-2	TGTGCCAGCAGCTCGACAGGGGGCGGGCATGGCTACACCTTC	CASSSTGGGHGYTF
TRBD1	few	TRBJ1-1	TRBV6-6	TGTGCCAGCAGTTCTCGGACAGGGTTGAACACTGAAGCTTTCTTT	CASSSRTGLNTEAFF
-	-	TRBJ2-2	TRBV7-8	TGTGCCAGCAGCTTAGCCGGGGGGGAGCTGTTTTTT	CASSLAGGELFF
TRBD1	few	TRBJ1-5	TRBV27	TGTGCCAGCAGTTTAGGGACAGGGGGAAATCAGCCCCAGCATTTT	CASSLGTGGNQPQHF
-	-	TRBJ2-1	TRBV19	TGTGCCAGTAGTATCAGGGGCGCAGGAAAGCGTGAGCAGTTCTTC	CASSIRGAGKREQFF
-	-	TRBJ2-1	TRBV10-1	TGCGCCAGCAAGAATCATGGCCTTCAGTTCTTC	CASKNHGLQFF
-	-	TRBJ1-6	TRBV19	TGTGCCAGTAGGAGGGCGGTCGATTCACCCCTCCACTTT	CASRRAVDSPLHF
TRBD2	-	TRBJ2-1	TRBV18	TGTGCCAGCTCACCTCTAGGGACTAGCGGGATAGCTCCAGGTGAGCAGTTCTTC	CASSPLGTSGIAPGEQFF
-	-	TRBJ1-5	TRBV6-1	TGTGCCAGCGAGTCGGGTTTCCAGCCCCAGCATTTT	CASESGFQPQHF
TRBD2	-	TRBJ2-2	TRBV6-5	TGTGCCAGCAAAGTAGCGGGCCTGAACACCGGGGAGCTGTTTTTT	CASKVAGLNTGELFF
-	-	TRBJ2-7	TRBV27	TGTGCCAGCAGCCTTTTGACAGGGACTCCCTACGAGCAGTACTTC	CASSLLTGTPYEQYF
TRBD1	-	TRBJ2-5	TRBV5-1	TGCGCCAGCAGCACGGGACAGGCCCTGGGGGTTGAGACCCAGTACTTC	CASSTGQALGVETQYF
-	-	TRBJ1-2	TRBV9	TGTGCCAGCAGCGTAGAGGGGTGGAATGGCTACACCTTC	CASSVEGWNGYTF
TRBD2	-	TRBJ2-7	TRBV18	TGTGCCAGCTCACCCCCCCTAGCGGGAGAGAACTACGAGCAGTACTTC	CASSPPLAGENYEQYF
-	once	TRBJ1-5	TRBV30	TGTGCCTGGAGTGGCTACAGTCAGCCCCAGCATTTT	CAWSGYSQPQHF
TRBD2	-	TRBJ2-3	TRBV7-2	TGTGCCAGCACTAGCGGGGGGGGAGATACGCAGTATTTT	CASTSGGGDTQYF
TRBD1	-	TRBJ1-2	TRBV28	TGTGCCAGCAGTGCTGGAGGGACAGGGGAGGCCTATGGCTACACCTTC	CASSAGGTGEAYGYTF
TRBD1	-	TRBJ1-4	TRBV6-1	TGTGCCAGCAGTGAAGCCGGACAGGGGGATGAAAAACTGTTTTTT	CASSEAGQGDEKLFF
TRBD1	-	TRBJ1-2	TRBV30	TGTGCCTGGAACAGACAGGGGGCGTCCACTAACTATGGCTACACCTTC	CAWNRQGASTNYGYTF
TRBD1	-	TRBJ1-1	TRBV28	TGTGCCAGCCTACAGGGGTGGTTTACTGAAGCTTTCTTT	CASLQGWFTEAFF
-	-	TRBJ2-1	TRBV5-1	TGCGCCAGCAGCTTGGCGGGCGGGACTCCCCCCCTAGGCTCCTACAATGAGCAGTTCTTC	CASSLAGGTPPLGSYNEQFF